Listed below are T cell receptor beta chains from one sample, sequenced in a study of identical twins. TCRdb called the 5' RACE reads again in MiXCR, with one record for every CDR3 protein. In the table there are under 900,000 distinct CDR3 sequences, more than 9% of which are singletons. The same sample was also studied in work on yellow fever vaccine responses in identical twins.

Material: PBMCs. The receptor set was obtained from a woman aged 18-29 years in good health. The CDR3 runs from the conserved cysteine through the conserved F or W. Each record gives: J gene, V gene, clone size, D gene, CDR3 protein, CDR3 DNA. The D gene is left open where the match is weak. Part of the rows lack a size; the others show once, few, many or a class for expanded clones.

TRBJ2-1	TRBV7-9	-	TRBD2	CASSLEASGGARNEQFF	TGTGCCAGCAGCTTAGAGGCTAGCGGGGGGGCAAGGAATGAGCAGTTCTTC
TRBJ2-7	TRBV9	few	-	CASSPYGDLIEQYF	TGTGCCAGCAGCCCGTATGGGGATCTGATCGAGCAGTACTTC
TRBJ2-1	TRBV7-9	few	-	CASSLARSGSYNEQFF	TGTGCCAGCAGCTTAGCTCGTTCAGGGTCCTACAATGAGCAGTTCTTC
TRBJ2-2	TRBV12-3/TRBV12-4	few	-	CASRDRDLTGELFF	TGTGCCAGCAGGGACCGGGACCTAACCGGGGAGCTGTTTTTT
TRBJ1-5	TRBV2	-	-	CASGVDSNQPQHF	TGTGCCAGCGGTGTGGATAGCAATCAGCCCCAGCATTTT
TRBJ2-3	TRBV3-1	few	-	CASSQDGASTDTQYF	TGTGCCAGCAGCCAAGATGGGGCAAGCACAGATACGCAGTATTTT
TRBJ2-1	TRBV7-6	-	TRBD2	CASSSPWTSGRNEKFF	TGTGCCAGCAGCTCCCCCTGGACTAGCGGGAGAAATGAGAAGTTCTTC
TRBJ2-1	TRBV18	-	TRBD2	CASSPKNRRGAYNEQFF	TGTGCCAGCTCCCCAAAGAATCGTCGGGGGGCCTACAATGAGCAGTTCTTC
TRBJ1-1	TRBV7-9	-	-	CASSPDGGTKNTEAFF	TGTGCCAGCAGCCCCGACGGAGGGACCAAGAACACTGAAGCTTTCTTT
TRBJ2-2	TRBV25-1	few	-	CASSDKRDTGELFF	TGTGCCAGCAGTGATAAGCGTGACACCGGGGAGCTGTTTTTT
TRBJ2-5	TRBV7-6	-	TRBD1	CARQGLKTQYF	TGTGCGCGACAGGGATTGAAGACCCAGTACTTC
TRBJ1-5	TRBV12-5	-	TRBD1	CASGSISVTGGGNQPQHF	TGTGCTAGTGGTTCGATCAGCGTTACAGGGGGCGGCAATCAGCCCCAGCATTTT
TRBJ2-5	TRBV7-2	-	TRBD1	CASSPWGQGQETQYF	TGTGCCAGCAGCCCATGGGGACAGGGGCAAGAGACCCAGTACTTC
TRBJ1-1	TRBV7-9	-	TRBD1	CASSQGAQNTEAFF	TGTGCCAGCTCCCAGGGGGCACAGAACACTGAAGCTTTCTTT
TRBJ1-1	TRBV29-1	many	TRBD1	CSATPGLGQVNTEAFF	TGCAGCGCTACCCCCGGTCTGGGACAGGTGAACACTGAAGCTTTCTTT
TRBJ2-3	TRBV5-1	few	-	CASSLDSATDTQYF	TGCGCCAGCAGCTTGGATTCAGCCACAGATACGCAGTATTTT
TRBJ2-5	TRBV5-1	many	-	CASTVPKSGTETQYF	TGCGCCAGCACCGTACCAAAGAGCGGAACGGAGACCCAGTACTTC
TRBJ2-1	TRBV29-1	-	TRBD2	CSVERGGLYNEQFF	TGCAGCGTTGAGCGGGGGGGCCTCTACAATGAGCAGTTCTTC
TRBJ1-1	TRBV19	few	TRBD1	CASSIQGARFTEAFF	TGTGCCAGTAGTATACAGGGGGCGCGGTTCACTGAAGCTTTCTTT
TRBJ1-5	TRBV29-1	many	-	CSVEIILGQPQHF	TGCAGCGTTGAAATCATTTTGGGTCAGCCCCAGCATTTT
TRBJ2-7	TRBV3-1	-	-	CASSNRDHSYEQYF	TGTGCCAGCTCTAACCGGGACCACTCCTACGAGCAGTACTTC
TRBJ2-1	TRBV5-1	many	-	CASSLGRDNEQFF	TGCGCCAGCAGCTTGGGCCGTGACAATGAGCAGTTCTTC
TRBJ2-2	TRBV12-3/TRBV12-4	few	TRBD1	CASSRDSLTGELFF	TGTGCCAGCAGTCGGGACAGTCTCACCGGGGAGCTGTTTTTT
TRBJ2-2	TRBV7-3	few	-	CASSSTAGGELFF	TGTGCCAGCAGCTCCACGGCAGGCGGGGAGCTGTTTTTT
TRBJ2-3	TRBV6-1	-	-	CASSPGRGGKDTQYF	TGTGCCAGCAGCCCGGGTCGAGGCGGCAAAGATACGCAGTATTTT
TRBJ2-3	TRBV20-1	once	TRBD2	CSARGTSERTDTQYF	TGCAGTGCTAGAGGGACTAGCGAGCGCACAGATACGCAGTATTTT
TRBJ2-4	TRBV29-1	few	-	CSARDQHKNIQYF	TGCAGCGCCCGCGACCAGCACAAAAACATTCAGTACTTC
TRBJ2-3	TRBV10-3	-	-	CAIRQGDTQYF	TGTGCCATCAGGCAGGGAGATACGCAGTATTTT
TRBJ2-3	TRBV27	-	-	CASSFTERTDTQYF	TGTGCCAGCAGTTTCACGGAGCGCACAGATACGCAGTATTTT
TRBJ2-3	TRBV12-3/TRBV12-4	-	TRBD1	CASSSRDRPTDTQYF	TGTGCCAGCAGTTCCCGGGACAGGCCCACAGATACGCAGTATTTT
TRBJ1-5	TRBV12-3/TRBV12-4	-	-	CASSAMGGNQPQHF	TGTGCCAGCAGCGCTATGGGGGGAAATCAGCCCCAGCATTTT
TRBJ1-2	TRBV27	few	-	CASSLTGFSGYTF	TGTGCCAGCAGTTTAACAGGGTTTAGTGGCTACACCTTC
TRBJ2-5	TRBV12-3/TRBV12-4	few	-	CASSLGGSYETQYF	TGTGCCAGCAGTTTAGGAGGTTCCTATGAGACCCAGTACTTC
TRBJ2-2	TRBV3-1	-	-	CASSQLLPGELFF	TGTGCCAGCAGCCAACTGCTACCCGGGGAGCTGTTTTTT
TRBJ2-1	TRBV28	few	-	CASSPLRLGEYNEQFF	TGTGCCAGCAGTCCCTTGAGACTAGGGGAATACAATGAGCAGTTCTTC
TRBJ2-7	TRBV29-1	-	-	CSVDGSSHEQYF	TGCAGCGTTGACGGGAGTAGCCACGAGCAGTACTTC
TRBJ2-7	TRBV5-1	few	TRBD1	CASSLSLQGGYEQYF	TGCGCCAGCAGCTTGAGTCTACAGGGGGGCTACGAGCAGTACTTC
TRBJ2-6	TRBV7-9	-	TRBD2	CASSPYIAGAGVLTF	TGTGCCAGCAGCCCGTACATAGCGGGAGCGGGAGTCCTGACTTTC
TRBJ2-1	TRBV6-1	-	-	CASPKGDSLSSYNEQFF	TGTGCCAGCCCTAAGGGGGACTCCCTCAGCTCCTACAATGAGCAGTTCTTC
TRBJ2-5	TRBV5-6	few	-	CASSSRDIAQETQYF	TGTGCCAGCAGCTCCCGGGACATCGCCCAAGAGACCCAGTACTTC
TRBJ2-2	TRBV6-2/TRBV6-3	few	-	CAANKNTGELFF	TGTGCCGCGAATAAAAACACCGGGGAGCTGTTTTTT
TRBJ1-2	TRBV20-1	-	-	CSARDAGLSHYGYTF	TGCAGTGCTAGAGATGCAGGACTAAGTCACTATGGCTACACCTTC
TRBJ1-1	TRBV12-3/TRBV12-4	many	TRBD1	CASSSRTGAEAFF	TGTGCCAGCAGTTCTAGGACAGGGGCTGAAGCTTTCTTT
TRBJ2-1	TRBV5-1	many	TRBD2	CASSPGLVSYNEQFF	TGCGCCAGCAGCCCCGGACTAGTATCCTACAATGAGCAGTTCTTC
TRBJ2-7	TRBV9	many	TRBD2	CASSAGGAVLAGEQYF	TGTGCCAGCAGCGCCGGGGGGGCGGTACTAGCGGGCGAGCAGTACTTC
TRBJ2-2	TRBV5-1	many	TRBD1	CASSLTGDPGELFF	TGCGCCAGCAGCTTGACAGGGGATCCCGGGGAGCTGTTTTTT
TRBJ2-3	TRBV3-1	-	TRBD2	CTSSLTSGDPTRTDTQYF	TGTACCAGCAGTCTGACTAGCGGGGATCCGACCCGCACAGATACGCAGTATTTT
TRBJ2-1	TRBV20-1	few	-	CSARYGGSSYNEQFF	TGCAGTGCTAGATACGGGGGCAGCTCCTACAATGAGCAGTTCTTC
TRBJ1-2	TRBV5-1	few	TRBD1	CASSLAQGDYYTF	TGCGCCAGCAGCTTGGCTCAGGGGGACTACTACACCTTC
TRBJ1-3	TRBV12-3/TRBV12-4	few	-	CASSFSYGNTIYF	TGTGCCAGCAGTTTTTCGTACGGAAACACCATATATTTT
TRBJ1-1	TRBV4-2	few	-	CASSQADSEAFF	TGTGCCAGCAGCCAGGCCGACAGTGAAGCTTTCTTT
TRBJ2-1	TRBV5-4	-	TRBD2	CASSLGTSGGWNWLF	TGTGCCAGCAGCTTGGGGACTAGCGGGGGTTGGAACTGGCTCTTC